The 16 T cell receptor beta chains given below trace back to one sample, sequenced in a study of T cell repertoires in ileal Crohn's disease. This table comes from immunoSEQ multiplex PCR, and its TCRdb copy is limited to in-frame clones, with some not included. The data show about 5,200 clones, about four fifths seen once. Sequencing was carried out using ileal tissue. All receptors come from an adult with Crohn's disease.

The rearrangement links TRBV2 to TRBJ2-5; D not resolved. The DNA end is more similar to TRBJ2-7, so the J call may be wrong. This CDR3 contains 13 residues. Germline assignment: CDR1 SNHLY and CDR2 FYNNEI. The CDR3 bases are TGTGCCAGCAGTGGAAACGGTTTTTACGAGCAGTACTTC. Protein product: CASSGNGFYEQYF.

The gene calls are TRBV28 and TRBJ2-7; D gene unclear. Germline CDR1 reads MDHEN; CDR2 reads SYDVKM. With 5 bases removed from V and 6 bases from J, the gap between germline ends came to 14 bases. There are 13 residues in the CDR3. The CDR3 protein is CASSALIRGEQYF. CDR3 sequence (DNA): TGTGCCAGCAGTGCCCTGATCCGCGGCGAGCAGTACTTC.

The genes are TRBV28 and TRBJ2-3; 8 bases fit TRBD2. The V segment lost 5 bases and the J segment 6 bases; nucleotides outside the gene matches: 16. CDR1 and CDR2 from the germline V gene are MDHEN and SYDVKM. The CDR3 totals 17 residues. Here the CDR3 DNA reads TGTGCCAGCAGTAGTCCCGGTAGCGGGAAGTCGAGGGATACGCAGTATTTT. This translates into CASSSPGSGKSRDTQYF.

The CDR3 protein is CASSLDRNEQFF. CDR3 bases: TGTGCCAGCAGCTTAGATCGGAATGAGCAGTTCTTC. The chain links TRBV11-2 to TRBJ2-1; unclear D gene. CDR1 SGHAT and CDR2 FQNNGV come from the germline V gene. Trimming shortened V by 0 bases and J by 7 bases, and 4 bases separated the two germline ends. The CDR3 extends over 12 amino acids.

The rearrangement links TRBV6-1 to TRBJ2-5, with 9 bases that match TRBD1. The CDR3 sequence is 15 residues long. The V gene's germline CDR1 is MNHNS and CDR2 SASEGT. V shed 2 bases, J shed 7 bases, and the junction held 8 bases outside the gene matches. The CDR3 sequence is CASSERTGVVGTQYF. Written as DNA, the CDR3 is TGTGCCAGCAGTGAAAGGACAGGGGTTGTGGGGACCCAGTACTTC.

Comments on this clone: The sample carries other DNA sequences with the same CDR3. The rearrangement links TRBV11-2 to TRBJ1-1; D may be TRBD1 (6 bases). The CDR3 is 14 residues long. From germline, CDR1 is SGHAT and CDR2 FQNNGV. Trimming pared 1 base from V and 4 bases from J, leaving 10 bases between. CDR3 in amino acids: CASSLVGGGTEAFF. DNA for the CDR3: TGTGCCAGCAGCTTAGTGGGAGGGGGCACTGAAGCTTTCTTT.

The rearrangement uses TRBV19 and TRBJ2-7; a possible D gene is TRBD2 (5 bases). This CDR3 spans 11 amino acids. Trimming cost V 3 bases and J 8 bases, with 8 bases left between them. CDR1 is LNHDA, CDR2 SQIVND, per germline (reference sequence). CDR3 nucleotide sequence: TGTGCCAGTAGTATGAGAGGGAAGCAGTACTTC. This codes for CASSMRGKQYF.

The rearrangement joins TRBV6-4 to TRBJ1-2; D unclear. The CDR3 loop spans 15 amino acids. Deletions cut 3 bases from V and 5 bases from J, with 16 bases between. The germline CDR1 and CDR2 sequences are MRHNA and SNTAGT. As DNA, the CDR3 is TGTGCCAGCAGTGAAGGTCGGTCAGGATTTTATGGCTACACCTTC. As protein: CASSEGRSGFYGYTF.

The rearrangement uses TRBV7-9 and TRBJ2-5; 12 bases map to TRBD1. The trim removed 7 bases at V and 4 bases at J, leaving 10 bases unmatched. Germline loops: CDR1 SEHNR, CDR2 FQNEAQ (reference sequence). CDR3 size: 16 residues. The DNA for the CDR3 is TGTGCCAGCACCAGGGGCGGGACAGGGGGCTTAGAGACCCAGTACTTC. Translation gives CASTRGGTGGLETQYF.

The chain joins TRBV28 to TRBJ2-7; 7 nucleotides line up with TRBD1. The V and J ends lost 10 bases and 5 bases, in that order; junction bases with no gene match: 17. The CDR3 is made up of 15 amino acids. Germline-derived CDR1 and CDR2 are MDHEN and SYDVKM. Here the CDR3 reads CATAELGQVPHEQYF. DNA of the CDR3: TGTGCCACCGCCGAGCTCGGACAGGTTCCCCACGAGCAGTACTTC.

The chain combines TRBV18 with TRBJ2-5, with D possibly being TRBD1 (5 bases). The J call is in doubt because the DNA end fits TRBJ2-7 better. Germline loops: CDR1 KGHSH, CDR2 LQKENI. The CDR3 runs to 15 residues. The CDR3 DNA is TGTGCCAGCTCACCAAAAATGACAGCTTCCTACGAGCAGTACTTC. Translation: CASSPKMTASYEQYF.

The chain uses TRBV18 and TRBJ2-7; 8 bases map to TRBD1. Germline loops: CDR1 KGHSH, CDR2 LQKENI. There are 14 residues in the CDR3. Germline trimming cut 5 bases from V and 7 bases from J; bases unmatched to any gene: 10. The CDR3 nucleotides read TGTGCCAGCTCAAACTCGGGACAGGCGCGGGAGCAGTACTTC. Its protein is CASSNSGQAREQYF.

The CDR3: CASSLEVMGNTIYF. In DNA form, the CDR3 reads TGTGCCAGCAGTTTAGAGGTCATGGGAAACACCATATATTTT. The chain employs TRBV28 and TRBJ1-3, with D uncertain. The CDR3 contains 14 residues. Per the germline V gene, CDR1 is MDHEN and CDR2 is SYDVKM. The germline V and J ends were trimmed by 2 bases and 4 bases, with 9 bases remaining between them.

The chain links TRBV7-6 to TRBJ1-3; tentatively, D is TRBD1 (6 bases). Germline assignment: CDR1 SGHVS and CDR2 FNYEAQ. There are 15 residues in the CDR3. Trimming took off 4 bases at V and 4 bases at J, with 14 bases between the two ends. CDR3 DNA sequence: TGTGCCAGCAGCTCCCGCGGGGGCGCGGGAAACACCATATATTTT. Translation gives CASSSRGGAGNTIYF.

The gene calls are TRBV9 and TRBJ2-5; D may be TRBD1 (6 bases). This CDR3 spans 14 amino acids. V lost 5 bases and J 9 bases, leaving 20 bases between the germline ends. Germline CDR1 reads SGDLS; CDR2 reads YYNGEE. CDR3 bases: TGTGCCAGCAGAACCGACAGGCCCTACGTCGCCCAGTACTTC. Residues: CASRTDRPYVAQYF.

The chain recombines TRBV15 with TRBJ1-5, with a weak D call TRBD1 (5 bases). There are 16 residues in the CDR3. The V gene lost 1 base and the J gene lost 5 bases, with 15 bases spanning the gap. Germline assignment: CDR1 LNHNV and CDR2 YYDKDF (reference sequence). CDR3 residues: CATSRGDGAGDQPQHF. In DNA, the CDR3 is TGTGCCACCAGCAGAGGGGACGGGGCGGGAGATCAGCCCCAGCATTTT.